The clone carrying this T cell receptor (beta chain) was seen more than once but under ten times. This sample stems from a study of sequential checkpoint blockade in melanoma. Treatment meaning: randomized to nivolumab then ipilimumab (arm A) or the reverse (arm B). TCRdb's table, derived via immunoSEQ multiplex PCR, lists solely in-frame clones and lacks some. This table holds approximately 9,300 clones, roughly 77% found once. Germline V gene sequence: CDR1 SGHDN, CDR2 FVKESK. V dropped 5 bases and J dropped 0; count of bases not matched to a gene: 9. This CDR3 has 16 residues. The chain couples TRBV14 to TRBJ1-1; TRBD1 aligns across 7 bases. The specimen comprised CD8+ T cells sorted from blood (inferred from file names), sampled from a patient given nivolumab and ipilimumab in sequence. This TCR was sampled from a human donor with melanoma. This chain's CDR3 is CASSADRLTLNTEAFF. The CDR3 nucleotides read TGTGCCAGCAGCGCGGACAGGTTAACCTTGAACACTGAAGCTTTCTTT.